This T cell receptor (beta chain) was profiled in a study of Ad26.COV2.S vaccination and SARS-CoV-2 variants. Treatment specified: approximately 18 received Ad26.COV2.S at low or high dose, single or two shots; five or six received placebo; per-sample allocation not given. After the first vaccine or placebo injection, samples were drawn on day 63. The CDR3 has 13 residues. Germline lookup yields CDR1 LNHDA and CDR2 SQIVND (reference sequence). Sequencing used immunoSEQ multiplex PCR; TCRdb keeps in-frame clones, though not all of them. Of roughly 400,000 clones in the sample, around 91% were seen once. Details on this clone: Antigen specificity is unknown.

General study findings and limits: Higher spike-specific TCR breadth was found in vaccine recipients than in placebo recipients.

The sequencing here drew on peripheral blood, taken in a trial of Ad26.COV2.S vaccine versus placebo. This chain joins TRBV19 and TRBJ1-5, with D perhaps matching TRBD1 (5 bases). This clonotype was sampled from a person aged 18-65 years who received the Ad26.COV2.S COVID-19 vaccine or a placebo. The CDR3 sequence: CSSSRGGNQPQHF. The DNA for the CDR3 is TGTTCCTCTAGTAGGGGTGGCAATCAGCCCCAGCATTTT.